The rows below give T cell receptor beta chains drawn from one sample of a study of blood T cell repertoires in COVID-19. Clones were read by immunoSEQ multiplex PCR, and TCRdb kept only the in-frame ones, dropping some. Of about 240,000 clones in the sample, more than 75% were seen once. The source material was PBMCs or T cells enriched from blood (not recorded which). The source of these receptors is a woman aged 40 to 49 with acute COVID-19. Both conserved end residues are part of each CDR3. Fields, in order: D gene, clone size, J gene, V gene, CDR3 DNA, CDR3 protein. D genes are given only for firm matches. Clone size is not always given. Where it is, it says once, few, many or a class for expanded clones.

D: .; size: .; J: TRBJ1-6; V: TRBV20-1; DNA: TGCAGTGCTAGTCCCTTTGGGGGACACAGCACCTCACCCCTCCACTTT; CDR3: CSASPFGGHSTSPLHF
D: TRBD1; size: .; J: TRBJ1-2; V: TRBV2; DNA: TGTGCCAGCAGTGAAAGACAGGGAGCAAACTATGGCTACACCTTC; CDR3: CASSERQGANYGYTF
D: TRBD2; size: .; J: TRBJ2-1; V: TRBV19; DNA: TGTGCCAGTACCCCTCACAGCGGGAAAAACAATGAGCAGTTCTTC; CDR3: CASTPHSGKNNEQFF
D: TRBD1; size: .; J: TRBJ2-2; V: TRBV5-1; DNA: TGCGCCAGCGGATCGACAGGGGGCGCGACCGGGGAGCTGTTTTTT; CDR3: CASGSTGGATGELFF
D: .; size: .; J: TRBJ2-4; V: TRBV4-2; DNA: TGTGCCAGCAGCCTCCGACAGGAATTAGCCAAAAACATTCAGTACTTC; CDR3: CASSLRQELAKNIQYF
D: .; size: .; J: TRBJ2-3; V: TRBV15; DNA: TGTGCCACCAGCAGAGGAGGGAAAGGAGATACGCAGTATTTT; CDR3: CATSRGGKGDTQYF
D: TRBD1; size: .; J: TRBJ1-2; V: TRBV9; DNA: TGTGCCAGCAGCGTAGCAAGACAGGGGAGTGGATATGGCTACACCTTC; CDR3: CASSVARQGSGYGYTF
D: TRBD1; size: many; J: TRBJ1-2; V: TRBV6-5; DNA: TGTGCCAGCAGAAGGACAGGGGATGGCTACACCTTC; CDR3: CASRRTGDGYTF
D: .; size: .; J: TRBJ1-1; V: TRBV5-5; DNA: TGTGCCAGCAGCGCAGGGGCGTCCACTGAAGCTTTCTTT; CDR3: CASSAGASTEAFF
D: TRBD2; size: .; J: TRBJ2-1; V: TRBV7-8; DNA: TGTGCCAGCAGCTCTCCGGGACTAGCGGGAGGGACGCCCTACAATGAGCAGTTCTTC; CDR3: CASSSPGLAGGTPYNEQFF
D: TRBD1; size: .; J: TRBJ2-5; V: TRBV7-9; DNA: TGTGCCAGCAGCACGGGACAGTGGGAGACCCAGTACTTC; CDR3: CASSTGQWETQYF
D: .; size: .; J: TRBJ1-5; V: TRBV30; DNA: TGTGCCTGGAGTGGAGGCTCGGGGAGACATCAGCCCCAGCATTTT; CDR3: CAWSGGSGRHQPQHF
D: TRBD1; size: few; J: TRBJ2-1; V: TRBV24-1; DNA: TGTGCCACCAGTGAGGAGGGGACAGGGTACTACAATGAGCAGTTCTTC; CDR3: CATSEEGTGYYNEQFF
D: .; size: .; J: TRBJ1-2; V: TRBV19; DNA: TGTGCCAGTAGTATTCGGCGGGACTATGGCTACACCTTC; CDR3: CASSIRRDYGYTF
D: .; size: .; J: TRBJ1-1; V: TRBV6-5; DNA: TGTGCCAGCAGCCATAGGGGGACTGAAGCTTTCTTT; CDR3: CASSHRGTEAFF
D: TRBD1; size: .; J: TRBJ2-7; V: TRBV28; DNA: TGTGCCAGCAGTGCCCGTCCGGGACAGGGGGCCCACGAGCAGTACTTC; CDR3: CASSARPGQGAHEQYF
D: TRBD1; size: .; J: TRBJ2-2; V: TRBV5-6; DNA: TGTGCCAGCATCAGTTGGACAGGGAACACCGGGGAGCTGTTTTTT; CDR3: CASISWTGNTGELFF
D: .; size: .; J: TRBJ1-1; V: TRBV19; DNA: TGTGCCAGTCAAGGGGAACACACTGAAGCTTTCTTT; CDR3: CASQGEHTEAFF
D: TRBD1; size: .; J: TRBJ1-4; V: TRBV5-4; DNA: TGTGCCAGCAGAAAAACCGGGACAGGAAATGAAAAACTGTTTTTT; CDR3: CASRKTGTGNEKLFF
D: .; size: .; J: TRBJ2-3; V: TRBV5-1; DNA: TGCGCCAGCTCCCCGGGTACGATCACAGATACGCAGTATTTT; CDR3: CASSPGTITDTQYF
D: .; size: .; J: TRBJ1-2; V: TRBV2; DNA: TGTGCCAGCAGTGAACCCCACAGTCTAAACTATGGCTACACCTTC; CDR3: CASSEPHSLNYGYTF
D: TRBD2; size: .; J: TRBJ2-1; V: TRBV9; DNA: TGTGCCAGCAGCGTTTCGGTCGAGCGGGGCGACAATGAGCAGTTCTTC; CDR3: CASSVSVERGDNEQFF
D: .; size: .; J: TRBJ1-2; V: TRBV25-1; DNA: TGTGCCAGCAGTGCAAGCACCAACTATGGCTACACCTTC; CDR3: CASSASTNYGYTF
D: .; size: few; J: TRBJ2-1; V: TRBV30; DNA: TGTGCCTGGAGTGTACAGGGCCCCGGGAATGAGCAGTTCTTC; CDR3: CAWSVQGPGNEQFF
D: .; size: .; J: TRBJ2-1; V: TRBV5-1; DNA: TGCGCCAGCAGCATGACAGACTACAATGAGCAGTTCTTC; CDR3: CASSMTDYNEQFF
D: TRBD2; size: .; J: TRBJ2-7; V: TRBV7-8; DNA: TGTGCCAGCAGCTGGACTAGCGGACACTCCTACGAGCAGTACTTC; CDR3: CASSWTSGHSYEQYF
D: TRBD1; size: .; J: TRBJ2-1; V: TRBV9; DNA: TGTGCCAGCAGCGTAGCGGGACAGGGGGCATATGAGCAGTTCTTC; CDR3: CASSVAGQGAYEQFF
D: TRBD2; size: .; J: TRBJ2-1; V: TRBV24-1; DNA: TGTGCCACCAGTGGTAATAGCGGGATCCTAATCAATGAGCAGTTCTTC; CDR3: CATSGNSGILINEQFF
D: TRBD1; size: .; J: TRBJ2-3; V: TRBV5-1; DNA: TGCGCCAGCAGCTTGGAGGGGGCACGGGATACGCAGTATTTT; CDR3: CASSLEGARDTQYF
D: TRBD2; size: few; J: TRBJ2-7; V: TRBV30; DNA: TGTGCCTGGAGGGCGGGAGCGAGCTACGAGCAGTACTTC; CDR3: CAWRAGASYEQYF
D: .; size: .; J: TRBJ2-5; V: TRBV14; DNA: TGTGCCAGCAGCCAACCCTCTAGATCCCAGTACTTC; CDR3: CASSQPSRSQYF
D: .; size: .; J: TRBJ2-7; V: TRBV29-1; DNA: TGCAGCGTTGGAAATAGCGGAGAGTATTACGAGCAGTACTTC; CDR3: CSVGNSGEYYEQYF
D: .; size: .; J: TRBJ2-5; V: TRBV6-1; DNA: TGTGCCAGCAGTGAAAACAGGGTTTTGGAGACCCAGTACTTC; CDR3: CASSENRVLETQYF
D: .; size: .; J: TRBJ2-3; V: TRBV30; DNA: TGTGCCTGGAGTCGGGGGACGAGCACAGATACGCAGTATTTT; CDR3: CAWSRGTSTDTQYF
D: TRBD1; size: .; J: TRBJ1-2; V: TRBV5-1; DNA: TGCGCCAGCAGCTCCCCGGGACAGGGGGTCTATGGCTACACCTTC; CDR3: CASSSPGQGVYGYTF